The 30 T cell receptor beta chains presented below share a single source sample, sequenced in a study of a mutant IDH1 vaccine in newly diagnosed glioma. TCRdb's table, derived via immunoSEQ multiplex PCR, lists solely in-frame clones and lacks some. The data contain approximately 20,000 clones, roughly 88% of them singletons. Time point here: baseline, week 1 (first vaccination visit). Treatment here: pre-vaccination baseline after standard-of-care therapy. The source was PBMCs, collected from a glioma patient treated with radiotherapy, temozolomide or both. These receptors originate from a man aged 35 to 55 with glioma.

The chain couples TRBV6-6 to TRBJ1-1; D unresolved. Germline CDR1 and CDR2: MNHNY and SVGAGI (reference sequence). With 5 bases removed from V and 0 bases from J, the gap between germline ends came to 13 bases. The CDR3 totals 15 residues. The CDR3 region is CASSKSDAMNTEAFF. The DNA of the CDR3 is TGTGCCAGCAGTAAGAGCGACGCTATGAACACTGAAGCTTTCTTT.

The chain recombines TRBV2 with TRBJ2-5; D is perhaps TRBD2 (6 bases). V lost 7 bases to trimming and J lost 7 bases, with 22 bases between them. In germline, CDR1 is SNHLY, CDR2 FYNNEI. CDR3 length equals 15 residues. The CDR3 sequence: CASKSFLRGSGTQYF. The CDR3 coding sequence is TGTGCCAGCAAAAGTTTCCTGCGGGGATCGGGGACCCAGTACTTC.

The chain recombines TRBV7-9 with TRBJ1-4, with TRBD1 as a possible D gene (5 bases). The CDR3 length is 13 residues. Trimming shortened V by 6 bases and J by 7 bases, and 12 bases separated the two germline ends. In germline, CDR1 is SEHNR, CDR2 FQNEAQ (reference sequence). Here the CDR3 reads CASRAGSAEKLFF. The CDR3 coding sequence is TGTGCCAGCAGGGCAGGGTCGGCTGAAAAACTGTTTTTT.

The chain employs TRBV5-4 and TRBJ1-3; D not resolved. Trimming took 0 bases from V and 4 from J, leaving 5 bases between them. CDR3 size: 13 residues. Per the germline V gene, CDR1 is SGHNT and CDR2 is YYREEE (reference sequence). As DNA, the CDR3 is TGTGCCAGCAGCTTGGCTGGCGGAAACACCATATATTTT. Protein product: CASSLAGGNTIYF.

In DNA, the CDR3 is TGCGCCAGCAGCTTGGGGGCAGGCCGTAATGAAAAACTGTTTTTT. It is translated as CASSLGAGRNEKLFF. The chain carries TRBV5-1 and TRBJ1-4; D is unclear. The V gene's germline CDR1 is SGHRS and CDR2 YFSETQ. The CDR3 totals 15 residues. V was shortened by 0 bases and J by 4 bases, with 10 bases between the two germline ends.

The chain couples TRBV6-1 to TRBJ2-5; D perhaps matches TRBD2 (6 bases). Looked up from germline, CDR1 is MNHNS and CDR2 is SASEGT. The CDR3 covers 17 residues. V lost 1 base to trimming and J lost 6 bases, with 21 bases between them. As DNA, the CDR3 is TGTGCCAGCAGTGAAGATGGGTCGTGGGGGGTCCAGCAGACCCAGTACTTC. Residues: CASSEDGSWGVQQTQYF.

The J gene is TRBJ1-2, the V gene TRBV6-6; unclear D gene. Trimming shortened V by 2 bases and J by 4 bases, and 11 bases separated the two germline ends. The CDR3 is 14 amino acids. CDR1 is MNHNY and CDR2 is SVGAGI in the germline V gene (reference sequence). The CDR3 protein is CASSYSQALYGYTF. The CDR3 region has the DNA TGTGCCAGCAGTTACAGTCAGGCACTCTATGGCTACACCTTC.

This rearrangement joins TRBV6-4 to TRBJ2-1, with 9 bases identical to TRBD2. CDR1 MRHNA and CDR2 SNTAGT come from the germline V gene. With 5 bases clipped from V and 9 bases from J, the junction kept 11 bases outside the gene matches. The CDR3 covers 15 residues. CDR3 sequence (DNA): TGTGCCAGCAGTTTCACGACTAGCGGATACGGTGAGCAGTTCTTC. Translating gives CASSFTTSGYGEQFF.

The chain employs TRBV25-1 and TRBJ2-2, with TRBD1 identical over 7 bases. Losses at the gene ends were 4 bases for V and 5 bases for J; bases not matched to a gene: 7. Germline CDR1 is MGHDK and CDR2 is SYGVNS. CDR3 size: 15 residues. The CDR3 DNA reads TGTGCCAGCAGTGGACGACAGGGTGGGACCGGGGAGCTGTTTTTT. Its protein is CASSGRQGGTGELFF.

The chain has TRBV9 and TRBJ2-7; TRBD2 matches 9 bases. The CDR3 consists of 15 residues. Germline CDR1 and CDR2: SGDLS and YYNGEE. With 0 bases clipped from V and 6 bases from J, the junction kept 7 bases outside the gene matches. The CDR3 sequence is CASSVGDSGSGEQYF. The CDR3 nucleotides are TGTGCCAGCAGCGTAGGAGATAGCGGGAGCGGCGAGCAGTACTTC.

The rearrangement joins TRBV7-9 to TRBJ1-3; D unclear. V lost 7 bases to trimming and J lost 2 bases, with 15 bases between them. Germline CDR1 and CDR2: SEHNR and FQNEAQ (reference sequence). There are 15 residues in the CDR3. DNA of the CDR3: TGTGCCAGCACCCCGGTGCCCGGAGCTGGAAACACCATATATTTT. This gives the protein CASTPVPGAGNTIYF.

The rearrangement joins TRBV7-2 to TRBJ1-2; D is undetermined. V was cut by 1 base and J by 2 bases, with 8 bases left in between. The CDR3 spans 14 residues. Germline CDR1 reads SGHTA; CDR2 reads FQGNSA. CDR3 in DNA: TGTGCCAGCAGCTTAGATCCGGGGAACTATGGCTACACCTTC. Its translation: CASSLDPGNYGYTF.

The chain employs TRBV6-1 and TRBJ1-6, with TRBD1 identical over 9 bases. The J segment lost 13 bases and the V segment lost 1 base, leaving 8 bases of the junction unmatched. CDR1 is MNHNS and CDR2 is SASEGT in the germline V gene. The CDR3 contains 15 residues. CDR3: CASSEEGTGNAPLHF. CDR3 nucleotides: TGTGCCAGCAGTGAAGAGGGGACAGGGAACGCTCCCCTCCACTTT.

V gene TRBV2 combines with J gene TRBJ2-7, with D possibly being TRBD1 (5 bases). The germline V gene has CDR1 SNHLY and CDR2 FYNNEI. Trimming pared 5 bases from V and 7 bases from J, leaving 18 bases between. The CDR3 consists of 14 residues. The CDR3 loop is CASSKDSPLGEQYF. In DNA form, the CDR3 reads TGTGCCAGCAGTAAAGACAGTCCCTTAGGGGAGCAGTACTTC.

The chain links TRBV7-2 to TRBJ2-1, with unresolved D. Trimming pared 3 bases from V and 4 bases from J, leaving 7 bases between. The CDR3 runs to 13 residues. Germline V CDR1 and CDR2: SGHTA, FQGNSA. CDR3 amino acids: CASSFSRYNEQFF. The CDR3 DNA reads TGTGCCAGCAGCTTTTCTCGATACAATGAGCAGTTCTTC. Combining the CDR3 with reference TRBV7-2 and TRBJ2-1 gives the whole variable domain GAGVSQSPSNKVTEKGKDVELRCDPISGHTALYWYRQSLGQGLEFLIYFQGNSAPDKSGLPSDRFSAERTGGSVSTLTIQRTQQEDSAVYLCASSFSRYNEQFFGPGTRLTVL.

The J gene is TRBJ1-1, the V gene TRBV5-5, with D uncertain. The CDR3 spans 14 residues. The V and J ends lost 2 bases and 5 bases respectively, with 13 bases between them. In germline, CDR1 is SGHKS, CDR2 YYEKEE (reference sequence). CDR3 in amino acids: CASSLHEGGTEAFF. CDR3 coding DNA: TGTGCCAGCAGCTTACACGAGGGAGGGACTGAAGCTTTCTTT.

In its sample, this clone was seen a few times. This chain links TRBV29-1 with TRBJ2-3; D is possibly TRBD2 (7 bases). This CDR3 has 14 amino acids. The germline CDR1 and CDR2 sequences are SQVTM and ANQGSEA. V was shortened by 7 bases and J by 4 bases, with 18 bases between the two germline ends. The CDR3 sequence: CSAGGGGGADTQYF. The CDR3 nucleotides are TGCAGCGCTGGGGGGGGCGGAGGGGCAGATACGCAGTATTTT.

The chain uses TRBV10-2 and TRBJ1-1, with a weak D call TRBD1 (5 bases). CDR1 WSHSY and CDR2 SAAADI come from the germline V gene. Trimming pared 2 bases from V and 3 bases from J, leaving 10 bases between. The CDR3 contains 14 residues. CDR3 in amino acids: CASSERGAYTEAFF. In nucleotides, the CDR3 is TGCGCCAGCAGTGAGAGAGGGGCCTACACTGAAGCTTTCTTT.

The V gene is TRBV6-6, the J gene TRBJ1-5, with D hard to call. CDR1 and CDR2 from the germline V gene are MNHNY and SVGAGI (reference sequence). The CDR3 runs to 15 residues. V lost 2 bases and J 0 bases, leaving 8 bases between the germline ends. CDR3 coding DNA: TGTGCCAGCAGTTACGTCACATATAGCAATCAGCCCCAGCATTTT. Translation gives CASSYVTYSNQPQHF.

The V gene is TRBV5-1, the J gene TRBJ1-1; the D gene is possibly TRBD1 (6 bases). Germline V gene lookup returns CDR1 SGHRS and CDR2 YFSETQ. The CDR3 has 14 residues. Between the trimmed V and J ends, which lost 4 bases and 8 bases, there was a span of 18 bases. The CDR3 protein is CASSPEPQGEEAFF. For the CDR3, the DNA is TGCGCCAGCAGCCCGGAACCACAGGGAGAAGAAGCTTTCTTT.

This chain joins TRBV7-9 and TRBJ2-6, with D tentatively TRBD1 or TRBD2 (6 bases each). CDR3 size: 19 residues. In germline, CDR1 is SEHNR, CDR2 FQNEAQ (reference sequence). Trimming removed 4 bases from V and 0 bases from J, with 19 bases in between. CDR3 residues: CASSSSGAGLSSGANVLTF. The CDR3 bases are TGTGCCAGCAGCTCCTCGGGGGCAGGACTGAGCTCTGGGGCCAACGTCCTGACTTTC.

V and J are TRBV5-1 and TRBJ1-1, with D uncertain. V dropped 0 bases and J dropped 5 bases, with 11 bases sitting between them. Germline loops: CDR1 SGHRS, CDR2 YFSETQ. The CDR3 sequence is 14 residues long. The CDR3 region is CASSLENWLTEAFF. CDR3 coding DNA: TGCGCCAGCAGCTTGGAGAATTGGCTGACTGAAGCTTTCTTT.

The rearrangement uses TRBV10-3 and TRBJ1-2; possibly TRBD1 for D (5 bases). V shed 2 bases and J shed 4 bases, with 17 bases lying between them. Germline assignment: CDR1 ENHRY and CDR2 SYGVKD. The CDR3 covers 16 residues. CDR3 in amino acids: CAISELGTAPIYGYTF. The CDR3 DNA reads TGTGCCATCAGTGAGCTGGGGACCGCACCAATCTATGGCTACACCTTC.

The V and J genes are TRBV29-1 and TRBJ2-7; 7 nucleotides align to TRBD1. The CDR3 contains 13 residues. J gave up 7 bases and V 4 bases, and 10 bases lay outside the gene matches. Germline V gene sequence: CDR1 SQVTM, CDR2 ANQGSEA. CDR3 nucleotides: TGCAGCGTTGGGGGGCAGGGGGTAGGGGAGCAGTACTTC. Translated, it gives CSVGGQGVGEQYF.

This clone came up once. The chain employs TRBV6-6 and TRBJ1-6; tentative D call: TRBD1 (5 bases). Germline CDR1 and CDR2: MNHNY and SVGAGI (reference sequence). The V end lost 4 bases, the J end lost 7 bases, and 14 bases lay between the germline ends. The length of the CDR3 is 15 residues. The CDR3 region has the DNA TGTGCCAGCAGTTCCTTCGGGGGTGGCAATTCACCCCTCCACTTT. Its protein product is CASSSFGGGNSPLHF.

The chain has TRBV6-4 and TRBJ1-2; TRBD1 matches 10 bases. The length of the CDR3 is 13 residues. J gave up 8 bases and V 3 bases, and 3 bases lay outside the gene matches. The V gene's germline CDR1 is MRHNA and CDR2 SNTAGT. CDR3: CASSEGQGQGYTF. The CDR3 coding sequence is TGTGCCAGCAGTGAGGGACAGGGGCAAGGCTACACCTTC.

This clone has just one count. The chain uses TRBV27 and TRBJ1-5, with D possibly being TRBD1 (5 bases). V was cut by 2 bases and J by 4 bases, with 12 bases left in between. CDR1 is MNHEY, CDR2 SMNVEV, per germline (reference sequence). The CDR3 contains 15 residues. The CDR3 loop is CASSLGWGNNQPQHF. The CDR3, as DNA: TGTGCCAGCAGTTTAGGTTGGGGGAATAATCAGCCCCAGCATTTT.

V is TRBV4-3 and J is TRBJ2-7; TRBD1 agrees at 10 bases. CDR3 length: 16 amino acids. Germline V gene sequence: CDR1 LGHNA, CDR2 YSLEER. V shed 3 bases and J 0 bases; nucleotides not matched to a gene: 5. In DNA form, the CDR3 reads TGCGCCAGCAGCCAGGCGACAGGGGGCGCCTCCTACGAGCAGTACTTC. This codes for CASSQATGGASYEQYF.

This sequence joins TRBV9 and TRBJ2-3; perhaps TRBD1 as D (6 bases). The ends were cut back, 0 bases at V and 0 bases at J, with 11 bases in the middle. This CDR3 contains 16 residues. Germline CDR1 is SGDLS and CDR2 is YYNGEE. This CDR3 is CASSVEGQRSTDTQYF. CDR3 nucleotide sequence: TGTGCCAGCAGCGTAGAAGGACAGCGTAGCACAGATACGCAGTATTTT.

CDR3: CASSYNRDGQETQYF. CDR3 DNA sequence: TGTGCCAGCAGTTACAACAGGGATGGTCAAGAGACCCAGTACTTC. This rearrangement joins TRBV6-5 to TRBJ2-5, with D possibly TRBD1 on 6 matching bases. Germline V CDR1 and CDR2: MNHEY, SVGAGI. The CDR3 loop spans 15 amino acids. Trimming pared 2 bases from V and 2 bases from J, leaving 12 bases between.